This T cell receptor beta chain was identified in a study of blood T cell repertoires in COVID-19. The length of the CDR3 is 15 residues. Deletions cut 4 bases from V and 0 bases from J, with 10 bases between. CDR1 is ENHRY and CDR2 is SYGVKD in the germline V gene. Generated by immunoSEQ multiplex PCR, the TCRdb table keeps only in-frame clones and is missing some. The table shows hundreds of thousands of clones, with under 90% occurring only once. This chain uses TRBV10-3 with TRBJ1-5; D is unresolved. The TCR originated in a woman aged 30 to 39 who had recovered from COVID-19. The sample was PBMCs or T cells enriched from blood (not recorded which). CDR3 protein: CAISGYLNSNQPQHF. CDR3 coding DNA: TGTGCCATCAGTGGTTACTTGAATAGCAATCAGCCCCAGCATTTT.